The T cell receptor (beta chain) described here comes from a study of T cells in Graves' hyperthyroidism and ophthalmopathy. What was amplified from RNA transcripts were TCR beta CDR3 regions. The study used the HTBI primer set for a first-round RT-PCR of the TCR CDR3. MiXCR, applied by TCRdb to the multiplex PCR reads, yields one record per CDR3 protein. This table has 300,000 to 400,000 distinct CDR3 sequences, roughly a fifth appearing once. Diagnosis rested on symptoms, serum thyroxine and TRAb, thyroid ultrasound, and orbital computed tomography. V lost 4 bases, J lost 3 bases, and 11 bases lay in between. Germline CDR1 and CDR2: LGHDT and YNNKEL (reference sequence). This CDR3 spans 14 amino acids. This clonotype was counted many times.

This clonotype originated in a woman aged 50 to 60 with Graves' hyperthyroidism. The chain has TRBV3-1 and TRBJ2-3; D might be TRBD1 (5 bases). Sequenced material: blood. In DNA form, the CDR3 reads TGTGCCAGCAGCCTCGGCAGGGAAACAGATACGCAGTATTTT. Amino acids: CASSLGRETDTQYF.